This T cell receptor beta chain was identified in a study of cytomegalovirus exposure and HLA in healthy donors. Study-wide points: Sequencing likely generated an artifact that appeared as a cluster of highly shared sequence variants. Reportedly, diagnosis of cytomegalovirus status by the classifier showed high specificity and sensitivity. The study flagged 150 to 200 TCR beta chains as cytomegalovirus-associated.

PCR employed 60 Vbeta and 13 Jbeta primers. Some clones are missing from TCRdb's copy, which holds only in-frame ones; the method was immunoSEQ multiplex PCR. The sample lists some 60,000 clones; about 80% were seen once. CDR3 length equals 14 residues. Germline CDR1 reads MDHEN; CDR2 reads SYDVKM. Trimming removed 6 bases at V and 4 bases at J, with 15 bases between. Comments on this clone: Its antigen is still unknown.

This receptor was taken from a human donor in good health. The material sequenced was PBMCs. This sequence joins TRBV28 and TRBJ2-5; D is possibly TRBD2 (6 bases). The CDR3 nucleotides read TGTGCCAGCAGCCGGCAGGGCGGGACAGAGACCCAGTACTTC. Its translation is CASSRQGGTETQYF.